This T cell receptor (beta chain) derives from a study of shared clonotypes between healthy human individuals. About the research overall: A donor's plate count was three for CD4 naive and three for CD4 memory; CD8 naive had two and CD8 memory one. The study, taken as a whole, reports: Sharing across four donors was highest in naive CD4 (roughly 5%) and lowest in memory CD8 (roughly 0.4%).

CD45RO-negative cells were positively selected for CCR7, leaving out terminally differentiated effector memory CD45RA+ cells. In regard to this clone: Its antigen remains unknown.

CDR1 MNHEY and CDR2 SVGAGI come from the germline V gene. The J segment lost 4 bases and the V segment lost 2 bases, leaving 7 bases of the junction unmatched. The CDR3 runs to 15 residues. The repertoire was sequenced with immunoSEQ multiplex PCR; TCRdb's copy has only in-frame clones and lacks some. Of roughly 890,000 clones in the sample, 80% to 95% were seen once. The sample taken for sequencing was naive CD8+ T cells sorted from blood. The TCR was taken from a man between 25 and 39 years old in good health. This chain links TRBV6-5 with TRBJ2-7; 8 nucleotides agree with TRBD2. The CDR3 spells CASSYQGTRQYEQYF. Written as DNA, the CDR3 is TGTGCCAGCAGTTACCAAGGGACTAGGCAGTACGAGCAGTACTTC.